One sample yielded the 23 T cell receptor beta chains listed below, sequenced in a study of blood T cell repertoires in COVID-19. This table comes from immunoSEQ multiplex PCR, and its TCRdb copy is limited to in-frame clones, with some not included. Here the sample spans 220,000 or so clones, around 91% being singletons. The sequencing input was PBMCs or T cells enriched from blood (not recorded which). The receptors were gathered from a woman aged 18-29 years in a cohort exposed to, infected with or recovered from COVID-19 (not recorded which).

In nucleotides, the CDR3 is TGTGCCAGCAGTTTAGGAGGAGGGCAGGGCACTGAAGCTTTCTTT. Encoded protein: CASSLGGGQGTEAFF. The J gene is TRBJ1-1, the V gene TRBV28, with TRBD1 as a possible D gene (5 bases). Looked up from germline, CDR1 is MDHEN and CDR2 is SYDVKM. The CDR3 is 15 amino acids. The V end was cut by 2 bases, the J end by 4 bases, with 14 bases between.

The chain recombines TRBV5-1 with TRBJ1-5; TRBD1 might be the D (5 bases). The V gene lost 6 bases and the J gene lost 0 bases, with 7 bases spanning the gap. The CDR3 has 13 amino acids. CDR1 SGHRS and CDR2 YFSETQ come from the germline V gene. The CDR3 bases are TGCGCCAGCAAACAGGTTAGCAATCAGCCCCAGCATTTT. This translates into CASKQVSNQPQHF.

The genes are TRBV2 and TRBJ1-5, with 10 bases fitting TRBD1. The CDR3 sequence is 14 residues long. Germline V CDR1 and CDR2: SNHLY, FYNNEI. Trimming removed 6 bases from V and 1 base from J; junction bases left unmatched: 0. The CDR3 here is CASRGQGSNQPQHF. The CDR3 DNA is TGTGCCAGCAGGGGACAGGGGAGCAATCAGCCCCAGCATTTT.

J is TRBJ2-5 and V is TRBV23-1, with 7 nucleotides matching TRBD2. TRBV23-1 is an open reading frame, and its role is uncertain. J was trimmed by 6 bases and V by 6 bases; bases with no gene match: 28. This CDR3 contains 20 residues. CDR3 loop: CASSLPPPLAAPWVVKTQYF. The CDR3 coding sequence is TGCGCCAGCAGCCTCCCTCCCCCCCTAGCGGCCCCTTGGGTAGTAAAGACCCAGTACTTC.

The chain employs TRBV3-1 (or the pseudogene TRBV3-2) and TRBJ2-5, with 8 bases lining up with TRBD2. The CDR3 is made up of 16 amino acids. The J segment lost 2 bases and the V segment lost 0 bases, leaving 5 bases of the junction unmatched. Germline loops: CDR1 LGHDT, CDR2 YNNKEL (reference sequence). CDR3 region: CASSQEGTRIQETQYF. Here the CDR3 DNA reads TGTGCCAGCAGCCAAGAAGGGACTAGAATTCAAGAGACCCAGTACTTC.

In DNA, the CDR3 is TGTGCCAGCAGTTTATTAGGGGAAAGCTCCTACGAGCAGTACTTC. Protein product: CASSLLGESSYEQYF. The chain joins TRBV27 to TRBJ2-7, with D tentatively TRBD1 (5 bases). Trimming removed 1 base from V and 0 bases from J, with 10 bases in between. Per germline, CDR1 MNHEY and CDR2 SMNVEV (reference sequence). The CDR3 loop spans 15 amino acids.

The genes are TRBV15 and TRBJ2-2; D not certain. The germline V gene has CDR1 LNHNV and CDR2 YYDKDF (reference sequence). This CDR3 spans 16 amino acids. V lost 0 bases and J lost 1, with 9 bases in between. CDR3 region: CATSREPAGNTGELFF. The CDR3 DNA reads as TGTGCCACCAGCAGAGAACCGGCAGGGAACACCGGGGAGCTGTTTTTT.

The rearrangement joins TRBV5-1 to TRBJ1-4; 9 nucleotides agree with TRBD1. There are 15 residues in the CDR3. Per germline, CDR1 SGHRS and CDR2 YFSETQ. Trimming cost V 4 bases and J 6 bases; bases outside gene matches: 7. CDR3 amino acids: CASSPTGTGYEKLFF. The CDR3 region has the DNA TGCGCCAGCAGCCCCACCGGGACAGGGTATGAAAAACTGTTTTTT.

The gene calls are TRBV5-1 and TRBJ1-2; 8 nucleotides line up with TRBD1. From germline, CDR1 is SGHRS and CDR2 YFSETQ. Trimming cost V 0 bases and J 11 bases; bases outside gene matches: 6. The CDR3 sequence is 13 residues long. CDR3 sequence (DNA): TGCGCCAGCAGCTTGGTGGCAGGGGGCGAATACACCTTC. Amino acids: CASSLVAGGEYTF. The entire variable domain, with the rest obtained from reference TRBV5-1 and TRBJ1-2, is as follows: KAGVTQTPRYLIKTRGQQVTLSCSPISGHRSVSWYQQTPGQGLQFLFEYFSETQRNKGNFPGRFSGRQFSNSRSEMNVSTLELGDSALYLCASSLVAGGEYTFGSGTRLTVV.

The chain employs TRBV7-3 and TRBJ1-2; 7 positions match TRBD1. This CDR3 is built from 15 residues. Germline trimming cut 3 bases from V and 3 bases from J; bases unmatched to any gene: 7. Germline-derived CDR1 and CDR2 are SGHTA and FQGTGA. Written as DNA, the CDR3 is TGTGCCAGCAGCTTGACCGGGACAGTTGACTATGGCTACACCTTC. Amino acid sequence: CASSLTGTVDYGYTF.

The rearrangement joins TRBV30 to TRBJ2-7; 9 positions match TRBD2. The V gene's germline CDR1 is GTSNPN and CDR2 SVGIG (reference sequence). The trim removed 0 bases at V and 5 bases at J, leaving 5 bases unmatched. CDR3 length: 14 amino acids. In DNA form, the CDR3 reads TGTGCCTGGAGTGTAGGGACTAGCTTAAACGAGCAGTACTTC. Translating it yields CAWSVGTSLNEQYF.

The chain has TRBV18 and TRBJ2-6; D not resolved. The V and J ends lost 3 bases and 2 bases respectively, with 11 bases between them. CDR1 and CDR2 (germline): KGHSH, LQKENI. This CDR3 has 16 residues. The CDR3 reads CASSPTRIPGANVLTF. CDR3 nucleotide sequence: TGTGCCAGCTCACCGACCAGGATTCCTGGGGCCAACGTCCTGACTTTC.

This sequence joins TRBV6-4 and TRBJ2-3; 8 nucleotides match TRBD2. Per the germline V gene, CDR1 is MRHNA and CDR2 is SNTAGT. The trim removed 8 bases at V and 0 bases at J, leaving 4 bases unmatched. The CDR3 contains 14 residues. The CDR3 DNA sequence: TGTGCCAGCGGTAGCGGGGTGAGCACAGATACGCAGTATTTT. Translated: CASGSGVSTDTQYF.

The chain employs TRBV7-9 and TRBJ2-2, with a weak D call TRBD2 (6 bases). The germline gives CDR1 SEHNR, CDR2 FQNEAQ (reference sequence). The CDR3 extends over 15 amino acids. With 1 base removed from V and 5 bases from J, the gap between germline ends came to 11 bases. This CDR3 is CASSLVEGGTGELFF. The CDR3 region has the DNA TGTGCCAGCAGCTTAGTAGAGGGAGGAACCGGGGAGCTGTTTTTT.

The CDR3 loop is CASSYSYQTGSEQYF. Written as DNA, the CDR3 is TGTGCCAGCAGTTACTCCTATCAGACAGGTAGCGAGCAGTACTTC. J is TRBJ2-7 and V is TRBV6-5, with D possibly TRBD1 on 6 matching bases. CDR1 is MNHEY and CDR2 is SVGAGI in the germline V gene. The CDR3 runs to 15 residues. The V end lost 0 bases, the J end lost 6 bases, and 15 bases lay between the germline ends.

The chain has TRBV2 and TRBJ1-2, with unresolved D. The germline gives CDR1 SNHLY, CDR2 FYNNEI. The V end lost 2 bases, the J end lost 8 bases, and 9 bases lay between the germline ends. There are 12 residues in the CDR3. The CDR3 coding sequence is TGTGCCAGCAGTGAATTAGGCGGCGGCTACACCTTC. The encoded protein is CASSELGGGYTF.

V and J are TRBV19 and TRBJ1-2; 10 bases are a match to TRBD1. Germline V gene data show CDR1 as LNHDA and CDR2 as SQIVND (reference sequence). V shed 6 bases and J 7 bases; nucleotides not matched to a gene: 8. The CDR3 spans 14 residues. CDR3 sequence (DNA): TGTGCCAGTAGAAGGACAGGGGGAAAATTTGGCTACACCTTC. Protein product: CASRRTGGKFGYTF.

J is TRBJ2-7 and V is TRBV9; 8 bases are shared with TRBD2. CDR3 length: 16 residues. The ends lost 0 bases at V and 3 bases at J; junction bases unmatched: 8. Germline V gene data show CDR1 as SGDLS and CDR2 as YYNGEE. The CDR3 reads CASSVDPAGVIYEQYF. The CDR3 DNA reads as TGTGCCAGCAGCGTAGACCCAGCGGGAGTGATCTACGAGCAGTACTTC. Supplemented by reference TRBV9 and TRBJ2-7, the full variable domain reads DSGVTQTPKHLITATGQRVTLRCSPRSGDLSVYWYQQSLDQGLQFLIQYYNGEERAKGNILERFSAQQFPDLHSELNLSSLELGDSALYFCASSVDPAGVIYEQYFGPGTRLTVT.

The rearrangement joins TRBV2 to TRBJ2-4; 10 nucleotides agree with TRBD1. From germline, CDR1 is SNHLY and CDR2 FYNNEI. The CDR3 covers 15 residues. V lost 4 bases, J lost 10 bases, and 10 bases stayed unmatched. DNA of the CDR3: TGTGCCAGCAGTGTACCAGGACAGGGGGGGTGGATTCAGTACTTC. This gives the protein CASSVPGQGGWIQYF.

This clone was observed a single time. An end of the junction differs from the germline gene, which may be a read error. The CDR3 reads CASSLELGVNF. Written as DNA, the CDR3 is TGTGCCAGCAGCTTAGAGTTAGGGGTGAATTTC. This chain links TRBV11-2 with TRBJ2-7; possible D gene TRBD1, 5 bases. Looked up from germline, CDR1 is SGHAT and CDR2 is FQNNGV. The CDR3 is 11 amino acids.

The rearrangement uses TRBV28 and TRBJ1-1, with D perhaps matching TRBD1 (6 bases). CDR3 length: 16 residues. Trimming left V 2 bases short and J 3 bases short, with 16 bases between. Germline loops: CDR1 MDHEN, CDR2 SYDVKM. CDR3 nucleotides: TGTGCCAGCAGTTTAGGGCCAGCGGGGACACACACTGAAGCTTTCTTT. Translated: CASSLGPAGTHTEAFF.

The genes are TRBV29-1 and TRBJ2-7, with 10 bases aligning to TRBD1. V was clipped by 3 bases and J by 4 bases; unmatched bases: 9. The germline CDR1 and CDR2 sequences are SQVTM and ANQGSEA. This CDR3 spans 15 amino acids. DNA for the CDR3: TGCAGCGTTGAGGACGGACAGGGGGATTTGTACGAGCAGTACTTC. This encodes CSVEDGQGDLYEQYF.

The V gene is TRBV7-9, the J gene TRBJ2-7, with TRBD1 matching over 7 bases. CDR1 and CDR2 from the germline V gene are SEHNR and FQNEAQ (reference sequence). The junction had 3 bases not matched to a gene; V was cut back by 3 bases and J by 1 base. This CDR3 contains 14 residues. CDR3 DNA: TGTGCCAGCAGCTTTTTGACAGGGTCCTACGAGCAGTACTTC. This translates into CASSFLTGSYEQYF.